The clone carrying this TCR beta chain was seen only a few times. A junction end diverges from the germline sequence, so it may reflect a read error. Germline V gene data show CDR1 as MDHEN and CDR2 as SYDVKM. CDR3 size: 15 residues. These data come from a study of tumor-infiltrating lymphocytes in primary liver carcinoma. Both RNA and DNA were isolated together from around 20-30 mg of bulk tissue that had not been sorted. The authors made TCR beta cDNA from about 500 ng total RNA with a constant-region primer. Libraries of TCR beta came from three nested multiplex PCR rounds with slightly modified ARM-PCR. Running roughly 10 cycles apiece, the first two PCR rounds relied on TRBV1-TRBV30 forward primers together with a C-beta reverse primer. TCRdb recomputed calls from the multiplex PCR reads with MiXCR, one row per CDR3 protein. Here the sample spans 30,000 to 40,000 distinct CDR3 sequences, roughly four fifths being singletons.

This TCR came from a man aged 40-49 years with primary liver carcinoma and hepatitis B virus infection. The J gene is TRBJ1-5, the V gene TRBV28; the D gene is possibly TRBD1 (6 bases). Sequencing input: liver tumor tissue from sampling region 4. Subset reported: tumor region T4, right-lateral pole. CDR3 DNA sequence: TGTGCCAGCAGTTCCGTACAGGGAAACGATCAGCCCCATCATTTT. Amino acids: CASSSVQGNDQPHHF.